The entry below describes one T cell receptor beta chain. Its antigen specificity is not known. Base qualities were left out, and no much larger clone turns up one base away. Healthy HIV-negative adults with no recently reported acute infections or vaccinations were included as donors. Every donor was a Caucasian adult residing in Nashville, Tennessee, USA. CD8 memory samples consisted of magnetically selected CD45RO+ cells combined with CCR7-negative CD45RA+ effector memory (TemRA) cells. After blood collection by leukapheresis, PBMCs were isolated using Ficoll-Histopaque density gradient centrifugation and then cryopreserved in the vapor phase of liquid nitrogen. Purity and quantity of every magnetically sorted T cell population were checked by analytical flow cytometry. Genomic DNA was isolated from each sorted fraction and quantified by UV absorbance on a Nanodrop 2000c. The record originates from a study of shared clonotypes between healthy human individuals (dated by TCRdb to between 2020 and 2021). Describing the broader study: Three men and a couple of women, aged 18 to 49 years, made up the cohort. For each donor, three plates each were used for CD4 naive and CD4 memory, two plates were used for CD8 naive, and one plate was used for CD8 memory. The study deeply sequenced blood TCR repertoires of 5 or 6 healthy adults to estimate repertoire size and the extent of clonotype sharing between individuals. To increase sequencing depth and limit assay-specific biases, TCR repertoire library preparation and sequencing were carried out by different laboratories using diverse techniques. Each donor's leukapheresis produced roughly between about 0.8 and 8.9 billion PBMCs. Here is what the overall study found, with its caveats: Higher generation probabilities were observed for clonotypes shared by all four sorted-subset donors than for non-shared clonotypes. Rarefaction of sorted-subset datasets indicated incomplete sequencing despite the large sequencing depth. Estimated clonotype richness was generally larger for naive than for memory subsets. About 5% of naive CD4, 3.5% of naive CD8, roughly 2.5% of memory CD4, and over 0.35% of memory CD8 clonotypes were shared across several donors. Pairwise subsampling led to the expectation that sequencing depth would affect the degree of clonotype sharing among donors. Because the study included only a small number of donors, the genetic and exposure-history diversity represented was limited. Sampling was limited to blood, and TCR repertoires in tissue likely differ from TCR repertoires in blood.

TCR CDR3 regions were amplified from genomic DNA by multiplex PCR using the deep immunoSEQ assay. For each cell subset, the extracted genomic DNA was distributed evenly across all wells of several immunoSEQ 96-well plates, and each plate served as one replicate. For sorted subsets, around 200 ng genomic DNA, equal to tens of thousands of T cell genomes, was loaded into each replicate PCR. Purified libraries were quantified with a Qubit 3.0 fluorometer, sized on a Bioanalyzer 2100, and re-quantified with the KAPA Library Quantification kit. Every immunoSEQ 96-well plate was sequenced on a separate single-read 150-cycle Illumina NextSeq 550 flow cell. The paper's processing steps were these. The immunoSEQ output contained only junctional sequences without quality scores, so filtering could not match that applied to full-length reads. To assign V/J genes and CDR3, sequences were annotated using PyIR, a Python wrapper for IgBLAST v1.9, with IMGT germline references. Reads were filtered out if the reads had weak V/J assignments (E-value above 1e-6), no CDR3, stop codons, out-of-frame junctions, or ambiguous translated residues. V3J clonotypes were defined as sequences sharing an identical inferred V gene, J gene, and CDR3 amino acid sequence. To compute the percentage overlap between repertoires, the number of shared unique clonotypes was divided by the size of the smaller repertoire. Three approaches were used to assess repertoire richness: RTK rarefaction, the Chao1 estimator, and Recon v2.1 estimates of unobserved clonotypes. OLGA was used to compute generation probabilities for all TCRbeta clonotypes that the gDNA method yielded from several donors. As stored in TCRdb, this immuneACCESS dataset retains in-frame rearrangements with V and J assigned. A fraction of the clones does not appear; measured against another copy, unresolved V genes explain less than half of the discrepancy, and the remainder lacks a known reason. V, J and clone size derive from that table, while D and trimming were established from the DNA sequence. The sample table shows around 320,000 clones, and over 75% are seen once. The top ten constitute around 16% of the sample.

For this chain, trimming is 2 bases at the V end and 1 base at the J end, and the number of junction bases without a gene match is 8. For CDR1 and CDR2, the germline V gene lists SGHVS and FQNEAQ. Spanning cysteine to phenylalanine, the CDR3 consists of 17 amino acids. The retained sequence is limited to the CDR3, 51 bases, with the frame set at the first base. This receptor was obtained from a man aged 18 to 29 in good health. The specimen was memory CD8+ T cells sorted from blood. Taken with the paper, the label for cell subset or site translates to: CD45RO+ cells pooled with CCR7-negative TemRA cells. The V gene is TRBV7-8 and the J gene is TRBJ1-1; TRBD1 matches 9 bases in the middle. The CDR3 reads CASSLPWTGEANTEAFF. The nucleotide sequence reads TGTGCCAGCAGCTTACCCTGGACAGGGGAGGCGAACACTGAAGCTTTCTTT.